Shown below are 21 T cell receptor beta chains from a single sample sequenced in a study of CD8+CD57+ T cells in acquired aplastic anemia. Profiling that covered TCR beta VDJ and CDR3 relied on genomic DNA as its template. TCRdb passed the reads through MiXCR, listing each CDR3 protein once. The sample shows approximately 470,000 distinct CDR3 sequences, approximately 32% of them seen only once. CD8+CD57+ cell expansion, shown by flow cytometry, had occurred in the patients selected for sequencing. What was sequenced was sorted CD4+, CD8+, or CD8+CD57+ T cells (not recorded which) from PBMCs. Receptors originate from a human donor with aplastic anemia.

This clonotype has a count of ten or more. The rearrangement uses TRBV2 and TRBJ1-3; tentatively, D is TRBD1 (6 bases). The CDR3 has 13 residues. Germline V CDR1 and CDR2: SNHLY, FYNNEI. V lost 7 bases to trimming and J lost 5 bases, with 12 bases between them. The CDR3 is CASIGGGRNTIYF. The CDR3 DNA sequence: TGTGCCAGCATCGGCGGGGGCCGAAACACCATATATTTT. Full variable domain (missing parts from reference TRBV2 and TRBJ1-3): EPEVTQTPSHQVTQMGQEVILRCVPISNHLYFYWYRQILGQKVEFLVSFYNNEISEKSEIFDDQFSVERPDGSNFTLKIRSTKLEDSAMYFCASIGGGRNTIYFGEGSWLTVV.

There are a few counts of this clonotype. A junction boundary mismatches the germline segment, possibly from a read error. The chain recombines TRBV20-1 with TRBJ2-1; D gene unclear. The CDR3 is made up of 12 amino acids. From germline, CDR1 is DFQATT and CDR2 SNEGSKA (reference sequence). The CDR3, as DNA: TGCAGTGCCACCGAAAAGAAGAATGAGCAGTTCTTT. Amino acid sequence: CSATEKKNEQFF.

This clonotype was seen ten or more times. DNA of the CDR3: TGTGCCAGTAGTTCGCAGGGGGCGCAGCCCCAGCATTTT. It specifies CASSSQGAQPQHF. The chain employs TRBV19 and TRBJ1-5, with 8 nucleotides matching TRBD1. Germline V gene lookup returns CDR1 LNHDA and CDR2 SQIVND (reference sequence). This CDR3 has 13 amino acids. V lost 5 bases to trimming and J lost 7 bases; unmatched junction nucleotides: 4.

The rearrangement joins TRBV11-2 to TRBJ1-1, with 9 bases aligning to TRBD1. V gave up 5 bases and J gave up 8 bases; unmatched junction bases: 6. Germline V gene sequence: CDR1 SGHAT, CDR2 FQNNGV. The CDR3 length is 13 residues. This CDR3 is CASSLQDRGEAFF. The CDR3 DNA is TGTGCCAGCAGCCTTCAGGACAGGGGCGAAGCTTTCTTT.

This chain links TRBV15 with TRBJ1-1; D is unresolved. The germline V gene has CDR1 LNHNV and CDR2 YYDKDF (reference sequence). The CDR3 covers 13 residues. The V gene lost 1 base and the J gene lost 2 bases, with 5 bases spanning the gap. CDR3 loop: CATSRGKNTEAFF. CDR3 in DNA: TGTGCCACCAGCAGAGGAAAAAACACTGAAGCTTTCTTT.

The chain is built from TRBV25-1 and TRBJ1-2; D not resolved. The V end was cut by 2 bases, the J end by 8 bases, with 15 bases between. The CDR3 covers 14 residues. Per the germline V gene, CDR1 is MGHDK and CDR2 is SYGVNS. The CDR3 nucleotides read TGTGCCAGCAGTGAAGCTAGAGCCGGGGAGGGCTACACCTTC. This gives the protein CASSEARAGEGYTF.

The chain has TRBV19 and TRBJ2-5; no reliable D call. Germline V gives CDR1 LNHDA, CDR2 SQIVND (reference sequence). V was shortened by 1 base and J by 3 bases, with 15 bases between the two germline ends. This CDR3 is 16 amino acids long. CDR3 nucleotide sequence: TGTGCCAGTAGTATAGGTAGTGGGCAGTCCAAAGAGACCCAGTACTTC. Encoded protein: CASSIGSGQSKETQYF.

As regards this clonotype: Possible read error: a much larger clone is one base away. The J gene is TRBJ1-4, the V gene TRBV19; D unresolved. The CDR3 is 11 amino acids. V lost 7 bases and J 9 bases, leaving 9 bases between the germline ends. Per the germline V gene, CDR1 is LNHDA and CDR2 is SQIVND (reference sequence). The DNA of the CDR3 is TGTGCCAGTAATATCTCGAAAAAACTGTTTTTT. It specifies CASNISKKLFF.

The chain has TRBV20-1 and TRBJ2-2; D is undetermined. This CDR3 region has 14 residues. The germline V and J ends were trimmed by 3 bases and 0 bases, with 8 bases remaining between them. CDR1 is DFQATT and CDR2 is SNEGSKA in the germline V gene (reference sequence). The DNA of the CDR3 is TGCAGTGCTAGGTTTTCAGCGAACACCGGGGAGCTGTTTTTT. Protein product: CSARFSANTGELFF.

This rearrangement joins TRBV28 to TRBJ1-2; unclear D gene. The length of the CDR3 is 14 residues. Deletions cut 2 bases from V and 2 bases from J, with 9 bases between. Germline CDR1 MDHEN, CDR2 SYDVKM. The CDR3 loop reads CASSLRTTNYGYTF. As DNA, the CDR3 is TGTGCCAGCAGTTTACGGACGACCAACTATGGCTACACCTTC.

This rearrangement joins TRBV19 to TRBJ1-1; D unresolved. The CDR3 is made up of 12 amino acids. The germline CDR1 and CDR2 sequences are LNHDA and SQIVND (reference sequence). Trimming left V 4 bases short and J 3 bases short, with 6 bases between. CDR3 region: CASSTRDTEAFF. In DNA, the CDR3 is TGTGCCAGTAGTACTCGGGACACTGAAGCTTTCTTT.

In this sample, this clonotype turned up a few times. The chain links TRBV20-1 to TRBJ2-2; 7 bases agree with TRBD2. This CDR3 is built from 15 residues. The J segment lost 4 bases and the V segment lost 6 bases, leaving 11 bases of the junction unmatched. Germline V gene lookup returns CDR1 DFQATT and CDR2 SNEGSKA (reference sequence). Here the CDR3 reads CSAPTAGVSTGELFF. The CDR3, as DNA: TGCAGTGCCCCGACGGCGGGAGTGAGCACCGGGGAGCTGTTTTTT.

This chain links TRBV20-1 with TRBJ2-1, with 7 positions matching TRBD2. Germline values: CDR1 DFQATT, CDR2 SNEGSKA (reference sequence). With 3 bases clipped from V and 8 bases from J, the junction kept 10 bases outside the gene matches. This CDR3 is 14 amino acids long. This chain's CDR3 is CSASLRGRSDEQFF. In DNA, the CDR3 is TGCAGTGCTAGCCTCCGCGGGAGAAGCGATGAGCAGTTCTTC.

The rearrangement links TRBV12-3 or TRBV12-4 to TRBJ1-6, with TRBD1 identical over 10 bases. V shed 6 bases, J shed 12 bases, and the junction held 5 bases outside the gene matches. CDR3 length: 13 amino acids. CDR3 loop: CASSPGQGGPLHF. DNA for the CDR3: TGTGCCAGCAGCCCCGGACAGGGGGGACCCCTCCACTTT.

The V call is TRBV10-3, the J call TRBJ2-1; 8 bases line up with TRBD1. The junction had 9 bases not matched to a gene; V was cut back by 6 bases and J by 5 bases. Germline V lookup: CDR1 ENHRY, CDR2 SYGVKD. CDR3 length: 15 residues. CDR3: CAIRRQGTYHNEQFF. DNA for the CDR3: TGTGCCATCAGGAGACAGGGGACCTACCACAATGAGCAGTTCTTC.

The chain links TRBV9 to TRBJ1-2; TRBD1 matches 7 bases. V shed 3 bases, J shed 5 bases, and the junction held 19 bases outside the gene matches. The CDR3 contains 18 residues. Germline values: CDR1 SGDLS, CDR2 YYNGEE. For the CDR3, the DNA is TGTGCCAGCAGCGCAACCTTTAGCTTGGGACAGACAGATTATGGCTACACCTTC. It specifies CASSATFSLGQTDYGYTF.

This clonotype was recorded at least ten times. V gene TRBV2 combines with J gene TRBJ2-1, with D unclear. The CDR3 contains 14 residues. The V end was cut by 3 bases, the J end by 0 bases, with 6 bases between. Germline values: CDR1 SNHLY, CDR2 FYNNEI. CDR3 coding DNA: TGTGCCAGCAGTGACACTCCCTCCTACAATGAGCAGTTCTTC. This translates into CASSDTPSYNEQFF. The whole variable domain, remainder taken from reference TRBV2 and TRBJ2-1, is EPEVTQTPSHQVTQMGQEVILRCVPISNHLYFYWYRQILGQKVEFLVSFYNNEISEKSEIFDDQFSVERPDGSNFTLKIRSTKLEDSAMYFCASSDTPSYNEQFFGPGTRLTVL.

The chain joins TRBV5-6 to TRBJ1-5; D is possibly TRBD1 (5 bases). The germline V gene encodes CDR1 SGHDT and CDR2 YYEEEE. The CDR3 loop spans 14 amino acids. The ends were cut back, 2 bases at V and 6 bases at J, with 12 bases in the middle. CDR3 protein: CASSLQAVSQPQHF. The CDR3 nucleotides are TGTGCCAGCAGCTTACAGGCGGTTAGTCAGCCCCAGCATTTT.

Regarding this clonotype: A much larger clone differs by one base, so this may be a read error. The genes are TRBV7-3 and TRBJ2-5, with 8 bases that match TRBD2. This CDR3 has 13 amino acids. J lost 3 bases, V lost 8 bases, and 5 bases had no gene match. The germline V gene has CDR1 SGHTA and CDR2 FQGTGA. CDR3 residues: CASSGGAKETQYF. CDR3 bases: TGTGCCAGCTCCGGGGGGGCCAAAGAGACCCAGTACTTC.

This clonotype has just a few counts. The genes are TRBV20-1 and TRBJ1-4; D possibly corresponds to TRBD1 (6 bases). With 6 bases removed from V and 8 bases from J, the gap between germline ends came to 13 bases. Germline V lookup: CDR1 DFQATT, CDR2 SNEGSKA (reference sequence). This CDR3 has 12 amino acids. CDR3 amino acids: CSAIGTHEKLFF. The CDR3 nucleotides read TGCAGTGCCATCGGGACACACGAAAAACTGTTTTTT.

Ten or more counts support this clonotype. The rearrangement joins TRBV5-1 to TRBJ2-7, with 15 positions matching TRBD2. CDR3 size: 16 residues. V lost 4 bases to trimming and J lost 0 bases; unmatched junction nucleotides: 2. Germline assignment: CDR1 SGHRS and CDR2 YFSETQ. The DNA of the CDR3 is TGCGCCAGCAGCCCGGGACTAGCGGGAGGCTCCTACGAGCAGTACTTC. Translating gives CASSPGLAGGSYEQYF.